Here is one T cell receptor beta chain with its context. Sequencing used immunoSEQ multiplex PCR; TCRdb keeps in-frame clones, though not all of them. The sample has some 1.5 million clones, roughly 96% seen once; the top ten hold about 1.2%. These data come from a study of shared clonotypes between healthy human individuals. The V gene's germline CDR1 is SGHRS and CDR2 YFSETQ. The CDR3 length is 14 residues. The junction had 6 bases not matched to a gene; V was cut back by 5 bases and J by 4 bases. This chain uses TRBV5-1 with TRBJ2-7, with 10 bases aligning to TRBD2. Source material: naive CD4+ T cells sorted from blood. Subset specified: CD45RA+ positively selected. The clonotype was recovered from a young man in good health. This CDR3 is CASSGGGLAYEQYF. CDR3 in DNA: TGCGCCAGCAGTGGAGGGGGACTAGCGTACGAGCAGTACTTC.